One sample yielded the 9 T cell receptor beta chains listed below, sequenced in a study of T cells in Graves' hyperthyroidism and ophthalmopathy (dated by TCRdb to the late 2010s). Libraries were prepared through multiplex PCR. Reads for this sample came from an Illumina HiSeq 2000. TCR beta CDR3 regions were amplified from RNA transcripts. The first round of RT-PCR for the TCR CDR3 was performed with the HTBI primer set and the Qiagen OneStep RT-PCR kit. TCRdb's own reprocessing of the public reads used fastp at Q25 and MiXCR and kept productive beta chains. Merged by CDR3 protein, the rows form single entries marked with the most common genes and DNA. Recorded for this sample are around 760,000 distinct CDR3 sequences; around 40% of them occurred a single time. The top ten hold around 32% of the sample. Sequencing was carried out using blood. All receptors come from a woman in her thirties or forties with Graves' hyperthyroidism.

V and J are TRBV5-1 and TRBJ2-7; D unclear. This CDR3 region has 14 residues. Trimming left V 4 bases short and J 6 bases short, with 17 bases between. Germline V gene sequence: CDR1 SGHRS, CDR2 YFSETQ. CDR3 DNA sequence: TGCGCCAGCAGCCCGGGTTTTATGAGTGGCGAGCAGTACTTC. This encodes CASSPGFMSGEQYF.

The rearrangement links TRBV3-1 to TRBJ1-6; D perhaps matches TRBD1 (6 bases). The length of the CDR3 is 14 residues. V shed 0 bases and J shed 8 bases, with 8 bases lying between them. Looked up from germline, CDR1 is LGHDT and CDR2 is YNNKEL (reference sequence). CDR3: CASSQEQGHSPLHF. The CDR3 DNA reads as TGTGCCAGCAGCCAAGAACAGGGTCATTCACCCCTCCACTTT.

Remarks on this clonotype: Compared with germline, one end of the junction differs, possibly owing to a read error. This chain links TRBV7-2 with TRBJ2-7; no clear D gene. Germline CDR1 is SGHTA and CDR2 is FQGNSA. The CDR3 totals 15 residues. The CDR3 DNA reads TGCGCCACCAGCCAAGTCCCTGACGTCCGATACGAGCAGTACTTC. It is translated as CATSQVPDVRYEQYF.

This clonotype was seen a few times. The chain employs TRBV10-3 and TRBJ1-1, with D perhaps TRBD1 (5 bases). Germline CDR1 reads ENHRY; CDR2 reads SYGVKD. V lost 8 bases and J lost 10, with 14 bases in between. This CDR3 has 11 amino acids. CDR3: CAIPGGFIAFF. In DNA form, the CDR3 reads TGTGCCATCCCTGGGGGTTTTATAGCTTTCTTT.

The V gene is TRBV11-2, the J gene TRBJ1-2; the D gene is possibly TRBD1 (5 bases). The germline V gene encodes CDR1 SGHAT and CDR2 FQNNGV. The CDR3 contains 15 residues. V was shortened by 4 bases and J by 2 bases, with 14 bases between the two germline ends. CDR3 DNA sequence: TGTGCCAGCAGCTCGACAGCGGCGACAAACTATGGCTACACCTTC. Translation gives CASSSTAATNYGYTF.

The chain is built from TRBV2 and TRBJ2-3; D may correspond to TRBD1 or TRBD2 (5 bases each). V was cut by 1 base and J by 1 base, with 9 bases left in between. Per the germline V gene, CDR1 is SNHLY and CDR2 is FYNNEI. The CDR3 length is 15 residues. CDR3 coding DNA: TGTGCCAGCAGTGAAGGGGACCGCCGCACAGATACGCAGTATTTT. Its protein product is CASSEGDRRTDTQYF.

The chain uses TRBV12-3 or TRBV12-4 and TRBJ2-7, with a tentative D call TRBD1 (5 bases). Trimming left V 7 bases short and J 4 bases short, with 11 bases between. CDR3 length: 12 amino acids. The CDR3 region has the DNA TGTGCCAGCAAATCTCAGGGTTACGAGCAGTACTTC. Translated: CASKSQGYEQYF.

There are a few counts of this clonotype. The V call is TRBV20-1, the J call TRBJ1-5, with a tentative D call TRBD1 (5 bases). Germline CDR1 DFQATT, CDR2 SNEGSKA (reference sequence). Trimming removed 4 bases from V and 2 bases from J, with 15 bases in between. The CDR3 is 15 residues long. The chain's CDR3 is CSAMGLAGRNQPQHF. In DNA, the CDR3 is TGCAGTGCTATGGGGCTAGCGGGTCGCAATCAGCCCCAGCATTTT.

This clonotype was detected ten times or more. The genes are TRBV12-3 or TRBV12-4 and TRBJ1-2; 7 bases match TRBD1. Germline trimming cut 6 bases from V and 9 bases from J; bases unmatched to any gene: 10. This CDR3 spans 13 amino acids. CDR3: CASRIPGQRRYTF. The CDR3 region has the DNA TGTGCCAGCAGGATACCGGGACAGCGTCGCTACACCTTC.